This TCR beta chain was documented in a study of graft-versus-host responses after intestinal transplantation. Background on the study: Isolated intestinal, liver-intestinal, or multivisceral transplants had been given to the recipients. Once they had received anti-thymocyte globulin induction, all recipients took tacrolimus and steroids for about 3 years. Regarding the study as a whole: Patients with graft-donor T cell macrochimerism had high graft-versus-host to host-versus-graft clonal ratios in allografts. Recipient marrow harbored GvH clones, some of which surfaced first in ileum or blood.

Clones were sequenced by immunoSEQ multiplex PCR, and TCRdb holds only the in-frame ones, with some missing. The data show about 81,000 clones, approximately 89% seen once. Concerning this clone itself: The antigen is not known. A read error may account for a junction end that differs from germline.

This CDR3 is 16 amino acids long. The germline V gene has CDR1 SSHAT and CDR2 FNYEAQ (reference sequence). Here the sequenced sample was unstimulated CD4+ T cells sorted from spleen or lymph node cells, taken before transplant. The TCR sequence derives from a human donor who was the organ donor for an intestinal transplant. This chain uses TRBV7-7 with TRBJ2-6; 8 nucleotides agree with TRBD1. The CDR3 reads CASSLIRGPGANVLTF. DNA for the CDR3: TGTGCTAGCAGCTTAATCAGGGGGCCTGGGGCCAACGTCCTGACTTTC.